This paragraph covers one TCR beta chain sequence. Donors likely had unrecorded immune exposures despite being nominally healthy when sampled. These data belong to a study of cytomegalovirus exposure and HLA in healthy donors. The PCR had 60 Vbeta and 13 Jbeta primers. The table came from immunoSEQ multiplex PCR; TCRdb's copy has only in-frame clones and leaves some out. The data contain roughly 140,000 clones, around 65% of them seen just once; the ten biggest clones take up over 2.5%. This sequence originates from a woman aged 25 to 39 in good health and CMV-seropositive. Source material: PBMCs.

The CDR3 region has the DNA TGTGCCAGCAGCCTGGATGGCAGGGTTCGTGATGGCTACACCTTC. This codes for CASSLDGRVRDGYTF. V is TRBV5-8 and J is TRBJ1-2; perhaps TRBD1 as D (5 bases). The V gene's germline CDR1 is SGHTS and CDR2 YDEGEE. Trimming took 4 bases from V and 6 from J, leaving 19 bases between them. This CDR3 contains 15 residues.